These 31 T cell receptor beta chains were sequenced from one sample in a study of early T cells in non-severe SARS-CoV-2 infection. TCRdb passed the 5' RACE reads through MiXCR, listing each CDR3 protein once. Altogether about 30,000 distinct CDR3 sequences are present, about 6% being singletons, with the ten largest covering roughly 5.4%. Sequenced input: whole blood. The receptors shown here come from an adult who was a healthcare worker with PCR-confirmed SARS-CoV-2 infection or an uninfected control (not recorded which).

This clonotype was recorded many times. The J gene is TRBJ1-1, the V gene TRBV20-1; D is unresolved. Germline CDR1 is DFQATT and CDR2 is SNEGSKA (reference sequence). The ends were cut back, 1 base at V and 1 base at J, with 10 bases in the middle. The length of the CDR3 is 14 residues. The CDR3, as DNA: TGCAGTGCTAGAGCCCCGGGAGCGAACACTGAAGCTTTCTTT. Translation gives CSARAPGANTEAFF.

This clonotype was counted ten times or more. The J gene is TRBJ1-5, the V gene TRBV10-1; maybe TRBD1 (5 bases). V was clipped by 2 bases and J by 6 bases, with 14 bases between them. This CDR3 region has 15 residues. Germline CDR1 WNHNN, CDR2 SYGVQD (reference sequence). CDR3 amino acids: CASSERNRGRQPQHF. CDR3 in DNA: TGCGCCAGCAGTGAGAGGAATAGGGGTCGTCAGCCCCAGCATTTT.

This clonotype has just a few counts. The J gene is TRBJ2-5, the V gene TRBV7-9, with D possibly matching TRBD1 (5 bases). The germline gives CDR1 SEHNR, CDR2 FQNEAQ (reference sequence). The CDR3 runs 15 residues. V was cut by 0 bases and J by 3 bases, with 11 bases left in between. This CDR3 reads CASSLALTDKETQYF. CDR3 nucleotides: TGTGCCAGCAGCTTAGCTCTGACGGACAAAGAGACCCAGTACTTC.

CDR3 nucleotides: TGTGCCAGCAGGCCTAGCGGGGGGACCGGAAAGACCCAGTACTTC. Its translation: CASRPSGGTGKTQYF. The chain couples TRBV6-2 or TRBV6-3 to TRBJ2-5; 11 bases agree with TRBD2. J lost 6 bases, V lost 6 bases, and 9 bases had no gene match. The CDR3 has 15 residues. Per germline, CDR1 MNHEY and CDR2 SVGEGT.

This clonotype was counted only a few times. The chain combines TRBV10-1 with TRBJ1-2; D may be TRBD1 (6 bases). The CDR3 contains 13 residues. Germline assignment: CDR1 WNHNN and CDR2 SYGVQD (reference sequence). V lost 6 bases to trimming and J lost 2 bases, with 10 bases between them. As DNA, the CDR3 is TGCGCCAGCAGCAGACAGGTCAACTATGGCTACACCTTC. It specifies CASSRQVNYGYTF.

This clonotype was seen at least ten times. The chain couples TRBV7-8 to TRBJ2-7, with 11 bases matching TRBD2. With V trimmed by 1 base and J by 0 bases, 8 bases remained unmatched. Per germline, CDR1 SGHVS and CDR2 FQNEAQ. The CDR3 contains 18 residues. The CDR3 DNA reads as TGTGCCAGCAGCTTAGGGATGACTAGCGGGGCTAGCTCCTACGAGCAGTACTTC. Translated: CASSLGMTSGASSYEQYF. The variable domain in full, with the rest retrieved from reference TRBV7-8 and TRBJ2-7, is GAGVSQSPRYKVAKRGQDVALRCDPISGHVSLFWYQQALGQGPEFLTYFQNEAQLDKSGLPSDRFFAERPEGSVSTLKIQRTQQEDSAVYLCASSLGMTSGASSYEQYFGPGTRLTVT.

In its sample, this clonotype was seen many times. The chain links TRBV12-3 or TRBV12-4 to TRBJ2-3; 12 bases line up with TRBD2. The CDR3 sequence is 18 residues long. V trimming: 5 bases; J trimming: 3 bases; junction bases outside the gene matches: 12. The CDR3 loop reads CASSPQGLAGGQTDTQYF. CDR3 coding DNA: TGTGCCAGCAGTCCCCAAGGGCTAGCGGGGGGGCAGACAGATACGCAGTATTTT.

In its sample, this clonotype was seen many times. This chain uses TRBV20-1 with TRBJ1-5, with D maybe TRBD1 (6 bases). The CDR3 runs 15 residues. Germline V gene lookup returns CDR1 DFQATT and CDR2 SNEGSKA (reference sequence). V was clipped by 4 bases and J by 4 bases, with 17 bases between them. The CDR3 DNA follows: TGCAGTGCTAATCCCGATCAGGGGTGGAATCAGCCCCAGCATTTT. Amino acid sequence: CSANPDQGWNQPQHF.

This clonotype was recorded at least ten times. The CDR3 loop is CSARDRGDLLREQYF. The CDR3 nucleotides read TGCAGTGCTAGAGATCGAGGGGACCTCCTTAGAGAGCAGTACTTC. The genes are TRBV20-1 and TRBJ2-7; D is possibly TRBD1 or TRBD2 (5 bases each). With 0 bases removed from V and 7 bases from J, the gap between germline ends came to 19 bases. The germline CDR1 and CDR2 sequences are DFQATT and SNEGSKA (reference sequence). The CDR3 has 15 amino acids.

A few counts support this clonotype. The chain has TRBV10-1 and TRBJ2-1, with D maybe TRBD1 (6 bases). Germline CDR1 is WNHNN and CDR2 is SYGVQD (reference sequence). The CDR3 sequence is 15 residues long. With 4 bases removed from V and 9 bases from J, the gap between germline ends came to 19 bases. The CDR3 spells CASSGSTGRFLEQFF. CDR3 in DNA: TGCGCCAGCAGTGGAAGCACAGGGAGATTTCTTGAGCAGTTCTTC.

The J gene is TRBJ2-2, the V gene TRBV10-2; 8 nucleotides match TRBD2. CDR1 is WSHSY and CDR2 is SAAADI in the germline V gene. The CDR3 covers 19 residues. The junction had 11 bases not matched to a gene; V was cut back by 2 bases and J by 0 bases. DNA of the CDR3: TGCGCCAGCAGTGAGGATCGAGCGGGGGACATGTCGAACACCGGGGAGCTGTTTTTT. Residues: CASSEDRAGDMSNTGELFF.

This clonotype was seen only a few times. This chain uses TRBV7-9 with TRBJ2-1, with TRBD2 matching 12 bases. The CDR3 has 14 amino acids. Trimming removed 6 bases from V and 8 bases from J; junction bases left unmatched: 5. Germline V gene data show CDR1 as SEHNR and CDR2 as FQNEAQ (reference sequence). CDR3 bases: TGTGCCAGCAGAACTAGCGGGAGGTTGGATGAGCAGTTCTTC. As protein: CASRTSGRLDEQFF.

This clonotype was counted only a few times. The chain carries TRBV5-1 and TRBJ1-6; TRBD1 matches at 9 bases. CDR3 length: 14 residues. Unmatched junction bases numbered 5, after V lost 5 bases and J lost 8 bases. Germline V lookup: CDR1 SGHRS, CDR2 YFSETQ. For the CDR3, the DNA is TGCGCCAGCAGACCGACAGGGGGGGATTCACCCCTCCACTTT. Translating it yields CASRPTGGDSPLHF.

This clonotype was detected many times. This chain's CDR3 is CASSTGGGYGYTF. The CDR3 region has the DNA TGCGCCAGCAGCACAGGGGGGGGCTATGGCTACACCTTC. The V and J genes are TRBV10-2 and TRBJ1-2; 8 bases align to TRBD1. J was trimmed by 4 bases and V by 6 bases; bases with no gene match: 4. CDR1 is WSHSY, CDR2 SAAADI, per germline. The CDR3 is 13 amino acids.

This clonotype showed up many times. The chain recombines TRBV11-2 with TRBJ2-5; D remains unclear. Deletions cut 4 bases from V and 5 bases from J, with 14 bases between. Germline V gives CDR1 SGHAT, CDR2 FQNNGV. CDR3 length: 14 residues. CDR3 amino acids: CASSSRPGPETQYF. As DNA, the CDR3 is TGTGCCAGCAGCTCTCGCCCTGGTCCCGAGACCCAGTACTTC. The variable domain in full, with the rest retrieved from reference TRBV11-2 and TRBJ2-5, is EAGVAQSPRYKIIEKRQSVAFWCNPISGHATLYWYQQILGQGPKLLIQFQNNGVVDDSQLPKDRFSAERLKGVDSTLKIQPAKLEDSAVYLCASSSRPGPETQYFGPGTRLLVL.

This clonotype was seen many times. The chain is built from TRBV20-1 and TRBJ2-3; TRBD2 matches 10 bases. CDR1 and CDR2 (germline): DFQATT, SNEGSKA (reference sequence). J lost 1 base, V lost 4 bases, and 2 bases had no gene match. CDR3 length equals 14 residues. The CDR3 reads CSATGTSGTDTQYF. The CDR3 nucleotides read TGCAGTGCTACGGGGACTAGCGGCACAGATACGCAGTATTTT.

This sequence joins TRBV7-2 and TRBJ2-5; no clear D gene. The germline V gene encodes CDR1 SGHTA and CDR2 FQGNSA. The CDR3 contains 13 residues. The ends were cut back, 6 bases at V and 3 bases at J, with 11 bases in the middle. Here the CDR3 DNA reads TGTGCCAGCAGGCGGCCGGCCGAAGAGACCCAGTACTTC. Translating it yields CASRRPAEETQYF.

The table lists this clonotype with many counts. The genes are TRBV9 and TRBJ2-3, with 12 positions matching TRBD2. The germline gives CDR1 SGDLS, CDR2 YYNGEE. The CDR3 loop spans 20 amino acids. The trim removed 0 bases at V and 0 bases at J, leaving 11 bases unmatched. The CDR3 DNA sequence: TGTGCCAGCAGCGTAGAGACTAGCGGGAGAGGGGGTTCTAGCACAGATACGCAGTATTTT. Encoded protein: CASSVETSGRGGSSTDTQYF.

This clonotype has ten or more counts. The chain uses TRBV15 and TRBJ2-1, with a weak D call TRBD1 (5 bases). V was trimmed by 5 bases and J by 4 bases, leaving 12 bases between them. The CDR3 contains 14 residues. Germline V gene sequence: CDR1 LNHNV, CDR2 YYDKDF (reference sequence). This CDR3 reads CATSARQGYNEQFF. Written as DNA, the CDR3 is TGTGCCACCAGCGCCCGCCAGGGATACAATGAGCAGTTCTTC.

This clonotype was recorded many times. The chain couples TRBV20-1 to TRBJ2-3; 7 bases align to TRBD2. The V gene's germline CDR1 is DFQATT and CDR2 SNEGSKA (reference sequence). This CDR3 contains 12 residues. V trimming: 7 bases; J trimming: 6 bases; junction bases outside the gene matches: 7. The CDR3 here is CSVREAVDTQYF. CDR3 bases: TGCAGTGTTCGGGAGGCGGTGGATACGCAGTATTTT.

This clonotype appeared many times. This chain uses TRBV27 with TRBJ2-7; D is uncertain. Germline CDR1 MNHEY, CDR2 SMNVEV (reference sequence). There are 13 residues in the CDR3. V lost 4 bases, J lost 0 bases, and 7 bases lay in between. CDR3 nucleotide sequence: TGTGCCAGCAGTTCACAGAGCTCCTACGAGCAGTACTTC. This sequence encodes CASSSQSSYEQYF.

This clonotype was detected ten times or more. The chain is built from TRBV18 and TRBJ1-5; no clear D gene. The V gene's germline CDR1 is KGHSH and CDR2 LQKENI. The V end lost 2 bases, the J end lost 5 bases, and 13 bases lay between the germline ends. The length of the CDR3 is 15 residues. CDR3 sequence reads: CASSPGPREDQPQHF. The CDR3 nucleotides are TGTGCCAGCTCACCAGGGCCCCGCGAAGATCAGCCCCAGCATTTT.

In this sample, this clonotype turned up many times. The gene calls are TRBV29-1 and TRBJ1-1; no clear D gene. The CDR3 loop spans 14 amino acids. Germline V CDR1 and CDR2: SQVTM, ANQGSEA. Trimming pared 3 bases from V and 2 bases from J, leaving 13 bases between. CDR3 region: CSVDDPSINTEAFF. The CDR3 DNA reads as TGCAGCGTTGATGACCCTTCAATTAACACTGAAGCTTTCTTT.

CDR3 bases: TGCGCCAGCAGCTTGCAAGGGGGCAGTCAGCCCCAGCATTTT. Protein product: CASSLQGGSQPQHF. The chain combines TRBV5-1 with TRBJ1-5; 7 bases fit TRBD1. CDR1 is SGHRS and CDR2 is YFSETQ in the germline V gene. Trimming cost V 1 base and J 6 bases; bases outside gene matches: 4. The CDR3 covers 14 residues.

Comment on this clonotype: At one end the junction does not follow the germline gene, possibly because of a read error. The CDR3 sequence: CASSPLGAGVGGEQYF. The CDR3 nucleotides are TGTGCTAGCAGCCCCCTGGGTGCGGGAGTCGGAGGGGAGCAGTACTTC. The rearrangement links TRBV7-7 to TRBJ2-7; 7 bases match TRBD2. CDR1 SSHAT and CDR2 FNYEAQ come from the germline V gene (reference sequence). This CDR3 has 16 residues.

This clonotype was seen many times. This chain uses TRBV6-2 or TRBV6-3 with TRBJ1-2; D gene ambiguous. V was pared by 6 bases and J by 2 bases, with 10 bases between. Germline V gives CDR1 MNHEY, CDR2 SVGEGT. The CDR3 runs 13 residues. The CDR3 DNA reads as TGTGCCAGCAGCTCCGGACGAAACTATGGCTACACCTTC. It translates to CASSSGRNYGYTF.

This clonotype came up many times. The chain recombines TRBV11-2 with TRBJ1-5, with D tentatively TRBD1 (6 bases). Per germline, CDR1 SGHAT and CDR2 FQNNGV. The CDR3 is 15 residues long. The V gene lost 1 base and the J gene lost 3 bases, with 10 bases spanning the gap. The CDR3 sequence is CASSLGTADNQPQHF. The DNA for the CDR3 is TGTGCCAGCAGCTTAGGGACAGCTGACAATCAGCCCCAGCATTTT.

This clonotype came up a few times. A junction end diverges from the germline sequence, so it may reflect a read error. V is TRBV30 and J is TRBJ2-3; D tentatively fits TRBD1 or TRBD2 (5 bases each). The CDR3 sequence is 16 residues long. From germline, CDR1 is GTSNPN and CDR2 SVGIG (reference sequence). CDR3 DNA sequence: TGTGTCTGGAGTGCAATGACGGGACGACACACAGATACGCAGTATTTT. As protein: CVWSAMTGRHTDTQYF. The full variable domain, with the rest looked up from reference TRBV30 and TRBJ2-3, is SQTIHQWPATLVQPVGSPLSLECTVEGTSNPNLYWYRQAAGRGLQLLFYSVGIGQISSEVPQNLSASRPQDRQFILSSKKLLLSDSGFYLCVWSAMTGRHTDTQYFGPGTRLTVL.

This clonotype appeared many times. V gene TRBV7-9 combines with J gene TRBJ1-1; a possible D gene is TRBD1 (5 bases). The V gene lost 1 base and the J gene lost 4 bases, with 10 bases spanning the gap. The germline V gene encodes CDR1 SEHNR and CDR2 FQNEAQ (reference sequence). The CDR3 spans 14 residues. CDR3 residues: CASSLVLGGTEAFF. The CDR3 DNA reads as TGTGCCAGCAGCTTAGTTCTGGGGGGCACTGAAGCTTTCTTT.

This clonotype was observed many times. DNA of the CDR3: TGTGCCAGCAGCCGTGGATGGCAGGGCACAGATACGCAGTATTTT. This translates into CASSRGWQGTDTQYF. The V call is TRBV5-4, the J call TRBJ2-3; D call uncertain. V was trimmed by 4 bases and J by 1 base, leaving 13 bases between them. The CDR3 contains 15 residues. Germline V gene sequence: CDR1 SGHNT, CDR2 YYREEE (reference sequence). Filled out from reference TRBV5-4 and TRBJ2-3, the complete variable domain reads ETGVTQSPTHLIKTRGQQVTLRCSSQSGHNTVSWYQQALGQGPQFIFQYYREEENGRGNFPPRFSGLQFPNYSSELNVNALELDDSALYLCASSRGWQGTDTQYFGPGTRLTVL.

There are many counts of this clonotype. This chain uses TRBV5-1 with TRBJ1-5, with D possibly matching TRBD1 (5 bases). The CDR3 runs 13 residues. Per the germline V gene, CDR1 is SGHRS and CDR2 is YFSETQ. Trimming took 4 bases from V and 6 from J, leaving 11 bases between them. The DNA for the CDR3 is TGCGCCAGCAGCGCGACCCAGGGTCAGCCCCAGCATTTT. Translation gives CASSATQGQPQHF.